The 14 T cell receptor beta chains presented below share a single source sample, sequenced in a study of cytomegalovirus exposure and HLA in healthy donors. PCR employed 60 Vbeta and 13 Jbeta primers. Profiled with immunoSEQ multiplex PCR; TCRdb holds only in-frame clones, not every one. The data contain 300,000 or so clones, 70% to 90% of them singletons. The sequenced sample consisted of PBMCs. These receptor sequences come from a woman between 35 and 50 years old in good health and CMV-seropositive.

This chain joins TRBV7-9 and TRBJ1-2; D possibly corresponds to TRBD1 (5 bases). The germline V gene has CDR1 SEHNR and CDR2 FQNEAQ (reference sequence). The CDR3 runs 13 residues. Trimming pared 1 base from V and 8 bases from J, leaving 11 bases between. As DNA, the CDR3 is TGTGCCAGCAGCTTAGAAGGGGTAGCCGGCTACACCTTC. It translates to CASSLEGVAGYTF.

J is TRBJ2-5 and V is TRBV5-5; unclear D gene. The CDR3 consists of 14 residues. From germline, CDR1 is SGHKS and CDR2 YYEKEE (reference sequence). The V and J ends lost 1 base and 4 bases respectively, with 11 bases between them. Here the CDR3 DNA reads TGTGCCAGCAGCTTGTTCTCGGGTCGAGAGACCCAGTACTTC. Translated, it gives CASSLFSGRETQYF.

This chain uses TRBV19 with TRBJ1-1; D gene ambiguous. Deletions cut 0 bases from V and 6 bases from J, with 5 bases between. The CDR3 sequence is 12 residues long. Germline V gene sequence: CDR1 LNHDA, CDR2 SQIVND (reference sequence). The CDR3 coding sequence is TGTGCCAGTAGTATAGAGCCGGCTGAAGCTTTCTTT. This codes for CASSIEPAEAFF.

The table lists this clone with a few counts. The V gene is TRBV27, the J gene TRBJ1-1, with TRBD1 identical over 7 bases. The CDR3 is 16 amino acids. Germline assignment: CDR1 MNHEY and CDR2 SMNVEV (reference sequence). The J segment lost 2 bases and the V segment lost 0 bases, leaving 6 bases of the junction unmatched. The CDR3 spells CASSLSLTGANTEAFF. CDR3 nucleotides: TGTGCCAGCAGTTTATCACTAACAGGGGCCAACACTGAAGCTTTCTTT.

The V call is TRBV30, the J call TRBJ1-2; D remains ambiguous. The germline V and J ends were trimmed by 3 bases and 2 bases, with 4 bases remaining between them. The germline gives CDR1 GTSNPN, CDR2 SVGIG (reference sequence). The CDR3 loop spans 11 amino acids. The CDR3 nucleotides are TGTGCCTGGAGAGAGAACTATGGCTACACCTTC. Its protein product is CAWRENYGYTF.

The chain combines TRBV7-2 with TRBJ2-7, with 12 nucleotides matching TRBD2. V shed 5 bases, J shed 0 bases, and the junction held 2 bases outside the gene matches. Germline loops: CDR1 SGHTA, CDR2 FQGNSA. The length of the CDR3 is 15 residues. This CDR3 is CASSGGLAGSYEQYF. As DNA, the CDR3 is TGTGCCAGCAGCGGGGGACTAGCGGGCTCCTACGAGCAGTACTTC.

The genes are TRBV30 and TRBJ1-1, with D perhaps matching TRBD1 (5 bases). Germline CDR1 is GTSNPN and CDR2 is SVGIG (reference sequence). CDR3 size: 13 residues. The germline V and J ends were trimmed by 3 bases and 2 bases, with 10 bases remaining between them. The CDR3 loop reads CAWSAQENTEAFF. Here the CDR3 DNA reads TGTGCCTGGAGCGCACAGGAAAACACTGAAGCTTTCTTT.

J is TRBJ2-7 and V is TRBV9; 7 bases line up with TRBD2. Germline-derived CDR1 and CDR2 are SGDLS and YYNGEE. This CDR3 has 15 amino acids. V was clipped by 4 bases and J by 3 bases; unmatched bases: 10. CDR3 sequence reads: CASSPQSGAFYEQYF. In DNA, the CDR3 is TGTGCCAGCAGCCCCCAGAGCGGGGCCTTCTACGAGCAGTACTTC.

The chain carries TRBV9 and TRBJ1-6; D is ambiguous. V was cut by 4 bases and J by 4 bases, with 18 bases left in between. The CDR3 extends over 17 amino acids. Germline V gene lookup returns CDR1 SGDLS and CDR2 YYNGEE. CDR3 loop: CASSPQVDTNYNSPLHF. CDR3 nucleotides: TGTGCCAGCAGCCCCCAGGTCGACACAAATTATAATTCACCCCTCCACTTT.

The rearrangement links TRBV19 to TRBJ2-1; the D is unclear. Germline CDR1 and CDR2: LNHDA and SQIVND (reference sequence). Trimming left V 1 base short and J 6 bases short, with 7 bases between. The CDR3 runs 13 residues. The CDR3 spells CASSIVELNEQFF. CDR3 nucleotide sequence: TGTGCCAGTAGTATAGTGGAGCTCAATGAGCAGTTCTTC.

V gene TRBV11-2 combines with J gene TRBJ2-1; 9 bases line up with TRBD2. The ends lost 1 base at V and 7 bases at J; junction bases unmatched: 5. CDR1 and CDR2 (germline): SGHAT, FQNNGV. This CDR3 has 15 residues. CDR3 region: CASSLVLAGRNEQFF. The CDR3 DNA sequence: TGTGCCAGCAGCTTAGTTCTAGCGGGGAGAAATGAGCAGTTCTTC.

The CDR3 spells CASSIDWNQPQHF. For the CDR3, the DNA is TGTGCCAGCAGCATTGACTGGAATCAGCCCCAGCATTTT. The chain carries TRBV5-4 and TRBJ1-5, with D unresolved. The germline V gene encodes CDR1 SGHNT and CDR2 YYREEE (reference sequence). This CDR3 region has 13 residues. The ends were cut back, 4 bases at V and 4 bases at J, with 9 bases in the middle.

The chain links TRBV30 to TRBJ1-1; D may be TRBD1 (6 bases). The CDR3 loop spans 14 amino acids. The germline V gene has CDR1 GTSNPN and CDR2 SVGIG (reference sequence). The germline V and J ends were trimmed by 3 bases and 4 bases, with 15 bases remaining between them. The CDR3 sequence: CAWRRGMGATEAFF. CDR3 in DNA: TGTGCCTGGAGGCGGGGGATGGGGGCCACTGAAGCTTTCTTT.

This chain joins TRBV30 and TRBJ1-4, with 10 bases that match TRBD1. The V and J ends lost 8 bases and 8 bases, in that order; junction bases with no gene match: 11. Germline assignment: CDR1 GTSNPN and CDR2 SVGIG (reference sequence). The CDR3 spans 14 residues. The CDR3 reads CATGTGAVGEKLFF. CDR3 coding DNA: TGTGCCACCGGGACAGGGGCGGTAGGCGAAAAACTGTTTTTT.